This T cell receptor (beta chain) originates from a study of cytomegalovirus exposure and HLA in healthy donors. Study-wide results and caveats: Reports indicate that TCR beta sequences accurately predicted the HLA-A and HLA-B alleles of most subjects.

The CDR3 loop spans 11 amino acids. Trimming removed 3 bases from V and 7 bases from J, with 7 bases in between. Germline V gives CDR1 LNHDA, CDR2 SQIVND (reference sequence). In the case of this clone: Its antigen remains unknown.

Unrecorded immune exposures were likely, despite nominal health at sampling. The PCR had 60 Vbeta and 13 Jbeta primers. Data came from immunoSEQ multiplex PCR; TCRdb stores just in-frame clones and leaves some out. Altogether around 150,000 clones are present, approximately 80% being singletons, with the ten largest covering about 3.4%. The clonotype was recovered from a man aged 35-49 years in good health and CMV-seronegative. Sequenced input: PBMCs. The chain links TRBV19 to TRBJ2-7; D unclear. CDR3 coding DNA: TGTGCCAGTAGTATCTCGGAGGAGCAGTACTTC. Its protein is CASSISEEQYF.